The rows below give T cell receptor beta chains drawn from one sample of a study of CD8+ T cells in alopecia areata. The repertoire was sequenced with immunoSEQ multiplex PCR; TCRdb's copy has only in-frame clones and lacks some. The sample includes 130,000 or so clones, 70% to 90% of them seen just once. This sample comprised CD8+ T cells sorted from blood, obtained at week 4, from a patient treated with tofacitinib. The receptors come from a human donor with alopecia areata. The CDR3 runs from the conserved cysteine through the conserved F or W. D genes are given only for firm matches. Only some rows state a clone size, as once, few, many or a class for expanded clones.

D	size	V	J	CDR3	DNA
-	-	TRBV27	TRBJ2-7	CASSFGHEQYF	TGTGCCAGCAGTTTCGGCCACGAGCAGTACTTC
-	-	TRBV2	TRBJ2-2	CASISLAHLYTGELFF	TGTGCCAGCATCTCTCTCGCCCACTTGTACACCGGGGAGCTGTTTTTT
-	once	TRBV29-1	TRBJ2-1	CSVEVAGGLYNEQFF	TGCAGCGTTGAAGTCGCAGGGGGACTCTACAATGAGCAGTTCTTC
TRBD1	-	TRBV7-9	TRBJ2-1	CASSRQGNEQFF	TGTGCCAGCAGCCGACAGGGGAATGAGCAGTTCTTC
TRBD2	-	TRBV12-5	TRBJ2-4	CASGLGSGLAGPLAKNIQYF	TGTGCTAGTGGTTTGGGTTCGGGACTAGCGGGACCCCTAGCCAAAAACATTCAGTACTTC
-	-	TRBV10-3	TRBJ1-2	CAINEANYGYTF	TGTGCCATCAACGAGGCTAACTATGGCTACACCTTC
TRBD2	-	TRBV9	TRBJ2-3	CASSVGAGAGDTQYF	TGTGCCAGCAGCGTAGGAGCGGGGGCTGGGGATACGCAGTATTTT
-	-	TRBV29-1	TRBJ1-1	CSVEGLGKSEAFF	TGCAGCGTTGAAGGACTGGGCAAGAGTGAAGCTTTCTTT
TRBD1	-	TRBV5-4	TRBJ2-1	CASSRDRGLLGEQFF	TGTGCCAGCAGCCGGGACAGGGGGCTTCTTGGGGAGCAGTTCTTC
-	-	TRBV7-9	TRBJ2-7	CASIPRGNTYEQYF	TGTGCCAGCATCCCCAGGGGAAACACCTACGAGCAGTACTTC
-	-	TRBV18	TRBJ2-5	CASSPSGASETQYF	TGTGCCAGCTCCCCGTCGGGGGCCTCGGAGACCCAGTACTTC
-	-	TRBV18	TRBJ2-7	CASSSPRLGDYEQYF	TGTGCCAGCTCAAGTCCACGCCTGGGTGACTACGAGCAGTACTTC
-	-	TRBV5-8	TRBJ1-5	CASSFAGARVGNQPQHF	TGTGCCAGCAGCTTTGCGGGGGCCCGCGTTGGCAATCAGCCCCAGCATTTT
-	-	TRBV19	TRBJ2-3	CASSILPDTQYF	TGTGCCAGTAGTATACTCCCAGATACGCAGTATTTT
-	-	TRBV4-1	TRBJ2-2	CASSPTGTGELFF	TGCGCCAGCAGCCCAACAGGTACCGGGGAGCTGTTTTTT
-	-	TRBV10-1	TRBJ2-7	CARTVSYEQYF	TGCGCCAGAACGGTCTCCTACGAGCAGTACTTC
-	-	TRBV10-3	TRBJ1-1	CAISETEGGNTEAFF	TGTGCCATCAGTGAGACAGAAGGGGGAAACACTGAAGCTTTCTTT
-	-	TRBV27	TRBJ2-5	CASSQTGTRQETQYF	TGTGCCAGCAGTCAGACCGGGACTCGCCAAGAGACCCAGTACTTC
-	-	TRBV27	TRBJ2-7	CASRRDGGEQYF	TGTGCCAGCAGAAGGGACGGTGGCGAGCAGTACTTC